Listed below are T cell receptor beta chains from one sample, sequenced in a study of cytomegalovirus exposure and HLA in healthy donors. Libraries were prepared by immunoSEQ multiplex PCR; TCRdb keeps only in-frame clonotypes and omits some of them. The sample lists over 150,000 clones, roughly 77% seen once, with less than 10% in the top ten. Material: PBMCs. These receptor sequences come from a man aged 25-45 years in good health and CMV-seropositive. Each CDR3 is given with its conserved first and last residue. D genes are given only for firm matches. Rows give clone size only sometimes, using once, few, many, or a class for an expanded clone.

>.|TRBJ1-5|TRBV28|.
TGTGCCAGCAGTTTCCGGGGGGCGAGCAATCAGCCCCAGCATTTT
CASSFRGASNQPQHF
>.|TRBJ2-5|TRBV5-3|TRBD2
TGTGCCAGAAGCTTAACTAGCGGGGGTCAAGAGACCCAGTACTTC
CARSLTSGGQETQYF
>.|TRBJ2-1|TRBV5-4|TRBD2
TGTGCCAGCAGCTCTGATAGCGGGAGCGGTGAGCAGTTCTTC
CASSSDSGSGEQFF
>once|TRBJ2-2|TRBV4-2|.
TGTGCCAGCAGCCAAGAAGGGATCAGGGGCAGGACCGGGGAGCTGTTTTTT
CASSQEGIRGRTGELFF
>once|TRBJ1-1|TRBV7-3|TRBD1
TGTGCCAGCAGCCGGGGACAGTACACTGAAGCTTTCTTT
CASSRGQYTEAFF
>once|TRBJ2-1|TRBV11-1|TRBD2
TGTGCCAGCAGCTTATATGCCGGGACTAGCGCCAACAATGAGCAGTTCTTC
CASSLYAGTSANNEQFF
>.|TRBJ2-7|TRBV5-8|.
TGTGCCAGCAGCCTACAGGTCGGGGAGCAGTACTTC
CASSLQVGEQYF
>.|TRBJ2-3|TRBV30|.
TGTGCCTGGAGTTCAACCGACCTAGGATCCGTTACGCAGTATTTT
CAWSSTDLGSVTQYF
>.|TRBJ2-5|TRBV27|TRBD2
TGTGCCAGCAGTTTATCAGGACTAGCGGGAGAGACCCAGTACTTC
CASSLSGLAGETQYF
>.|TRBJ2-1|TRBV9|TRBD2
TGTGCCAGCAGCGTCGGGACTAGCGGGGGGGCGGAGCAGTTCTTC
CASSVGTSGGAEQFF